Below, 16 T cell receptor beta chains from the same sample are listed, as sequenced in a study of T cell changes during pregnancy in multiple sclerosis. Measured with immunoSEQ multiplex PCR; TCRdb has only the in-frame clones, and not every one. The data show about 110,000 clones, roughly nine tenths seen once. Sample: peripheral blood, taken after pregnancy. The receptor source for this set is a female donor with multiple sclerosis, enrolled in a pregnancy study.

The CDR3, as DNA: TGTGCCAGTAGGGCGTCGACAAGCTCCTATAATTCACCCCTCCACTTT. Translated, it gives CASRASTSSYNSPLHF. The rearrangement links TRBV19 to TRBJ1-6; the D is unclear. Trimming shortened V by 6 bases and J by 0 bases, and 12 bases separated the two germline ends. CDR3 length equals 16 residues. Germline assignment: CDR1 LNHDA and CDR2 SQIVND (reference sequence).

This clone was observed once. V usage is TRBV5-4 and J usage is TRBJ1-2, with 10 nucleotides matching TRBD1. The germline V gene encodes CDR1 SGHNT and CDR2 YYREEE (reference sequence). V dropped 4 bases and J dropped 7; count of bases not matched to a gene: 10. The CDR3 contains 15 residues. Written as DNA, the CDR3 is TGTGCCAGCAGCCCGGAGACAGGGGGCGCGTCTGGCTACACCTTC. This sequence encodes CASSPETGGASGYTF.

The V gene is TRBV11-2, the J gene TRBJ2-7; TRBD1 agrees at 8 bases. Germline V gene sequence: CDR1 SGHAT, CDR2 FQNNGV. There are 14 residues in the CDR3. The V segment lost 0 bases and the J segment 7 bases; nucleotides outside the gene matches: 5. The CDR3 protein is CASSLEDREWEQYF. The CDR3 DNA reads TGTGCCAGCAGCTTAGAGGACAGGGAGTGGGAGCAGTACTTC. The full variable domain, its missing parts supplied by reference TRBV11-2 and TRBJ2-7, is EAGVAQSPRYKIIEKRQSVAFWCNPISGHATLYWYQQILGQGPKLLIQFQNNGVVDDSQLPKDRFSAERLKGVDSTLKIQPAKLEDSAVYLCASSLEDREWEQYFGPGTRLTVT.

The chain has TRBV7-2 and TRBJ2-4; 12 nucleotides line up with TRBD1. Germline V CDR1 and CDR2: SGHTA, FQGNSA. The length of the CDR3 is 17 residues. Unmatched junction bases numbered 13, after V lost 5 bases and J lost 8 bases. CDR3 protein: CASSPRDRGRVMDIQYF. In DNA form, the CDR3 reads TGTGCCAGCAGCCCCCGGGACAGGGGGCGAGTTATGGACATTCAGTACTTC.

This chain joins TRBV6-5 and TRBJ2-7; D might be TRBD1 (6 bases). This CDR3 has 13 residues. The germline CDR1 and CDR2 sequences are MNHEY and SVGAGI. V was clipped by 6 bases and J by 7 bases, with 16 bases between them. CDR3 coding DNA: TGTGCCAGCAGACAATCAGGGGCTGGGGAGCAGTACTTC. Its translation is CASRQSGAGEQYF.

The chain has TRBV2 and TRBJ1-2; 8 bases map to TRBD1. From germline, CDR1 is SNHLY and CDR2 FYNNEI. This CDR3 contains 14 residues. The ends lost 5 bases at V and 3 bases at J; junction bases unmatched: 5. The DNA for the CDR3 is TGTGCCAGCAGTTTCGACAGGGGTGACTATGGCTACACCTTC. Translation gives CASSFDRGDYGYTF.

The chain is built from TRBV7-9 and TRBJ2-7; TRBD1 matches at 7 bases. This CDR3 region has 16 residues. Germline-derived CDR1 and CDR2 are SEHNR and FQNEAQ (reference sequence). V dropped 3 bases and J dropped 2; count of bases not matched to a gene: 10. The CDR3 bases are TGTGCCAGCAGCTTCCACCTAGGGACAGCGGCCTACGAGCAGTACTTC. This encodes CASSFHLGTAAYEQYF.

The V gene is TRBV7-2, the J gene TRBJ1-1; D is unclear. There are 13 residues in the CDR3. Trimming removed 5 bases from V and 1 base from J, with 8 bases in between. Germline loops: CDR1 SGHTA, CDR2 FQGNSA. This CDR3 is CASSPWRNTEAFF. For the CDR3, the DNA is TGTGCCAGCAGCCCATGGAGGAACACTGAAGCTTTCTTT.

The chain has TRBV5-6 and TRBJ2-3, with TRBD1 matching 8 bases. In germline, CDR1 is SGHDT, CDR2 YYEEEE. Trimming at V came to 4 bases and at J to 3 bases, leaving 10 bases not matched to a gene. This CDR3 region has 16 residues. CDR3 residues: CASSPYDRGVTDTQYF. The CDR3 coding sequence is TGTGCCAGCAGCCCGTACGACAGGGGCGTAACAGATACGCAGTATTTT.

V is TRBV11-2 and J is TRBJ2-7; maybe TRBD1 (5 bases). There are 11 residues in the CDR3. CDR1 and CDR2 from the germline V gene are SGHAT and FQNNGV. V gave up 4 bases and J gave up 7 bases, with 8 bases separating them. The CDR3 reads CASSSGREQYF. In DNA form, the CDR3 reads TGTGCCAGCAGCTCAGGGCGGGAGCAGTACTTC.

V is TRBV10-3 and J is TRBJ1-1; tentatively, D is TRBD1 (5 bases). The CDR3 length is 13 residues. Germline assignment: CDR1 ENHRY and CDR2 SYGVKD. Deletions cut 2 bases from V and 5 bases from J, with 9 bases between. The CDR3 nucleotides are TGTGCCATCAGTGAGGGCGGGGGGACTGAAGCTTTCTTT. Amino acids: CAISEGGGTEAFF.

CDR3 DNA sequence: TGTGCCAGTAGTATTACCACAGGGGGCATCTACGAGCAGTACTTC. As protein: CASSITTGGIYEQYF. The chain couples TRBV19 to TRBJ2-7; 9 positions match TRBD1. V lost 3 bases to trimming and J lost 3 bases; unmatched junction nucleotides: 6. In germline, CDR1 is LNHDA, CDR2 SQIVND (reference sequence). The CDR3 runs to 15 residues.

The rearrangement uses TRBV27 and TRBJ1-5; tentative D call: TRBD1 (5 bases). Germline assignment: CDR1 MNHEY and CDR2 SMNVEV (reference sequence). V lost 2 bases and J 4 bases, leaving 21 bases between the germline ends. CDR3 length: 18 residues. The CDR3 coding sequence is TGTGCCAGCAGTTTACAGGCGCCGCAGGTGGGGGGTAATCAGCCCCAGCATTTT. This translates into CASSLQAPQVGGNQPQHF.

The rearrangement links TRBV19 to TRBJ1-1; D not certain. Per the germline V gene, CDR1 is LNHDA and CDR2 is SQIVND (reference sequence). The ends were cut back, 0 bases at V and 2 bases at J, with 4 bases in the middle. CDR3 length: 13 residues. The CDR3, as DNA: TGTGCCAGTAGTATAGACAGAAACACTGAAGCTTTCTTT. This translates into CASSIDRNTEAFF.

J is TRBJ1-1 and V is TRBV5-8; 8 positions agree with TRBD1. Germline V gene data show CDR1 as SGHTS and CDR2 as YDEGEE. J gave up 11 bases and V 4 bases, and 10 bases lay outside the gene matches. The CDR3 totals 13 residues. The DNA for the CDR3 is TGTGCCAGCAGCCTTGGACAGGGTTTTGGTGCTTTCTTT. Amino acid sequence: CASSLGQGFGAFF. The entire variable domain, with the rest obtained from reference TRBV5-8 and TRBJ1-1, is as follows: EAGVTQSPTHLIKTRGQQATLRCSPISGHTSVYWYQQALGLGLQFLLWYDEGEERNRGNFPPRFSGRQFPNYSSELNVNALELEDSALYLCASSLGQGFGAFFGQGTRLTVV.

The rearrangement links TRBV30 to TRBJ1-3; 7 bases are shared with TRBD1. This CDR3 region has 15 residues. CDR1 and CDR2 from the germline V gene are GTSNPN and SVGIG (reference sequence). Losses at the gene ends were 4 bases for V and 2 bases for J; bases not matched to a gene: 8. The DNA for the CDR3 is TGTGCCTGGACTAGGAAAGGGGGCGCTGGAAACACCATATATTTT. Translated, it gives CAWTRKGGAGNTIYF. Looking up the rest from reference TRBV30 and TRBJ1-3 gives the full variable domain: SQTIHQWPATLVQPVGSPLSLECTVEGTSNPNLYWYRQAAGRGLQLLFYSVGIGQISSEVPQNLSASRPQDRQFILSSKKLLLSDSGFYLCAWTRKGGAGNTIYFGEGSWLTVV.